This T cell receptor (beta chain) was identified in a study of blood T cell repertoires in COVID-19. Whole-study context: COVID-19 samples collected from the United States, Italy and Spain covered acute and convalescent phases. PBMCs, B-cell-depleted T cells, or T cells provided the cDNA or gDNA that made up the material.

Some clones are missing from TCRdb's copy, which holds only in-frame ones; the method was immunoSEQ multiplex PCR. This sample yields 90,000 to 140,000 clones, of which roughly 80% are seen a single time; less than 20% belongs to the top ten. The CDR3 contains 13 residues. Trimming took 5 bases from V and 5 from J; bases not matched to a gene: 3. CDR1 and CDR2 from the germline V gene are MNHEY and SMNVEV (reference sequence). The receptor comes from a woman of 80 years or more with acute or convalescent COVID-19. V is TRBV27 and J is TRBJ1-5, with TRBD1 matching over 7 bases. The sequencing input was peripheral blood. The CDR3 DNA is TGTGCCAGCAGTGCTGGGACAGATCAGCCCCAGCATTTT. Translating gives CASSAGTDQPQHF.